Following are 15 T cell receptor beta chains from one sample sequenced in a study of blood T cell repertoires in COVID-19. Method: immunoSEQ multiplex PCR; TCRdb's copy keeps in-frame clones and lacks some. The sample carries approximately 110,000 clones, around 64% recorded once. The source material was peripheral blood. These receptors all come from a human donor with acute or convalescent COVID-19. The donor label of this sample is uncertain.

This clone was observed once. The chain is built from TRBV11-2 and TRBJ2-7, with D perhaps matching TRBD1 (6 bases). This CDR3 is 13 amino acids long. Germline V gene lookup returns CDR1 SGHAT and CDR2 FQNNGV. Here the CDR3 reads CASNLNRDYEQYV. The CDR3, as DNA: TGTGCCAGCAACTTAAACAGGGACTACGAGCAGTACGTC.

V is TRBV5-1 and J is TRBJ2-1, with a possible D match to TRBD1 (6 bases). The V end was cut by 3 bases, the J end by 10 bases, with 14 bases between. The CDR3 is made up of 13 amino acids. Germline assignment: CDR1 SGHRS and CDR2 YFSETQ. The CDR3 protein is CASSSDSIREQFF. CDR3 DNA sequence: TGCGCCAGCAGCTCGGACAGCATCAGAGAGCAGTTCTTC. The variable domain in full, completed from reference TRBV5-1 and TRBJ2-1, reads KAGVTQTPRYLIKTRGQQVTLSCSPISGHRSVSWYQQTPGQGLQFLFEYFSETQRNKGNFPGRFSGRQFSNSRSEMNVSTLELGDSALYLCASSSDSIREQFFGPGTRLTVL.

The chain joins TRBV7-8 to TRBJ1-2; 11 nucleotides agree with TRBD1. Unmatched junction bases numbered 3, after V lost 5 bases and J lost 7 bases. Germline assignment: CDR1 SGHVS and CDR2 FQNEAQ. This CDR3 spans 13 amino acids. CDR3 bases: TGTGCCAGCAGCCCGGGACAGGGGGTTGGCTACACCTTC. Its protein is CASSPGQGVGYTF. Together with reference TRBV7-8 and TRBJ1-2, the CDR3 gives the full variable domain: GAGVSQSPRYKVAKRGQDVALRCDPISGHVSLFWYQQALGQGPEFLTYFQNEAQLDKSGLPSDRFFAERPEGSVSTLKIQRTQQEDSAVYLCASSPGQGVGYTFGSGTRLTVV.

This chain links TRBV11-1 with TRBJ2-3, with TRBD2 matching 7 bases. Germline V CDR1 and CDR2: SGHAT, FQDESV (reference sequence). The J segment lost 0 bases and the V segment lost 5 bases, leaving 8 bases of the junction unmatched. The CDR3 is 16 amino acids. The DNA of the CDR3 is TGTGCCAGCAGCAGACTGCGGGGGATCAGCACAGATACGCAGTATTTT. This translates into CASSRLRGISTDTQYF.

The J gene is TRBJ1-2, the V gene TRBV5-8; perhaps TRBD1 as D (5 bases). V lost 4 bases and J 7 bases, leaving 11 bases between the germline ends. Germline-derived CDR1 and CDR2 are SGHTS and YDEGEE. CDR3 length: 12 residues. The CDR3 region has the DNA TGTGCCAGCAGCCCAGGGAACCTTGGCTACACCTTC. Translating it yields CASSPGNLGYTF.

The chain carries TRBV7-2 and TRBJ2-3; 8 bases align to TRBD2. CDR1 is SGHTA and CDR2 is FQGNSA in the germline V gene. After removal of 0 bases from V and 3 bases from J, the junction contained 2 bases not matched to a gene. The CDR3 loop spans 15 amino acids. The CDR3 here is CASSLAPSGTDTQYF. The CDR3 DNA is TGTGCCAGCAGCTTAGCGCCTAGCGGGACAGATACGCAGTATTTT. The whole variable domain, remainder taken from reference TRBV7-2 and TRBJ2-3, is GAGVSQSPSNKVTEKGKDVELRCDPISGHTALYWYRQSLGQGLEFLIYFQGNSAPDKSGLPSDRFSAERTGGSVSTLTIQRTQQEDSAVYLCASSLAPSGTDTQYFGPGTRLTVL.

The CDR3 here is CASSQLGESLYNEQFF. The CDR3 nucleotides are TGCGCCAGCAGCCAGCTCGGGGAGAGCCTTTACAATGAGCAGTTCTTC. The rearrangement joins TRBV4-1 to TRBJ2-1, with a tentative D call TRBD2 (5 bases). Looked up from germline, CDR1 is MGHRA and CDR2 is YSYEKL. Trimming stripped 3 bases from V and 4 bases from J, with 16 bases between. CDR3 length: 16 amino acids.

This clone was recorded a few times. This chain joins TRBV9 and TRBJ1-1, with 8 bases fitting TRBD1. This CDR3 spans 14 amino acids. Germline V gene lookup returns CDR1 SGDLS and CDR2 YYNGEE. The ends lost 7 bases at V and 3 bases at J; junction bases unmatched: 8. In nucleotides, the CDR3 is TGTGCCAGCGGCTACAGGGGGATAGACACTGAAGCTTTCTTT. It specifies CASGYRGIDTEAFF.

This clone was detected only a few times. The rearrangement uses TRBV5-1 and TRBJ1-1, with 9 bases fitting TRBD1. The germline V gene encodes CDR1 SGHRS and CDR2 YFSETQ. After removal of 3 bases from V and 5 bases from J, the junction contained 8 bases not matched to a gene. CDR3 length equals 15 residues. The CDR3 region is CASSWAGTGWTEAFF. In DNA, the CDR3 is TGCGCCAGCAGCTGGGCCGGGACAGGGTGGACTGAAGCTTTCTTT.

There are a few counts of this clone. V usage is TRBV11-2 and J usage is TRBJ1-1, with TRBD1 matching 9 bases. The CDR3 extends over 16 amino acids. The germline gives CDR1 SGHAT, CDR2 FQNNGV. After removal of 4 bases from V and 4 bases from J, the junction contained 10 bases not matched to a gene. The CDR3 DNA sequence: TGTGCCAGCAGCTACATGGGACAGGGACGGTCCACTGAAGCTTTCTTT. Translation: CASSYMGQGRSTEAFF.

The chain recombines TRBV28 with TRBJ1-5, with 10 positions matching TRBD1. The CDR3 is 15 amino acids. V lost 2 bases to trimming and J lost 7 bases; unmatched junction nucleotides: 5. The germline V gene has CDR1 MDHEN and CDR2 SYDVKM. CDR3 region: CASSLGTGETQPQHF. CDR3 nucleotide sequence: TGTGCCAGCAGTTTAGGGACAGGGGAAACGCAGCCCCAGCATTTT.

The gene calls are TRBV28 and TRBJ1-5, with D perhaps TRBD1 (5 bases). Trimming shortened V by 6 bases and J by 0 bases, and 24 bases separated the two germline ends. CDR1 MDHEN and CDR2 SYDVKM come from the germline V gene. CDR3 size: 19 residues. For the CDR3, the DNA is TGTGCCAGCAGACCAAGGAGCAGGAGGGGCCTTTATAGCAATCAGCCCCAGCATTTT. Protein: CASRPRSRRGLYSNQPQHF.

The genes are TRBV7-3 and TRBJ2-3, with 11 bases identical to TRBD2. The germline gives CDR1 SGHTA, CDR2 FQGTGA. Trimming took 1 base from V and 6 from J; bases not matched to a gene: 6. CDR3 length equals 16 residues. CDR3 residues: CASSLNSGGAQDTQYF. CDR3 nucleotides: TGTGCCAGCAGCTTAAATAGCGGGGGGGCACAGGATACGCAGTATTTT.

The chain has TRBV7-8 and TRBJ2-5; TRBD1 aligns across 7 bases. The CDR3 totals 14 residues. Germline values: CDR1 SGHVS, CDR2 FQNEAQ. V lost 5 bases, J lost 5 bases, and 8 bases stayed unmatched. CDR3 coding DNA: TGTGCCAGCAGCAAGGGGACAGCCCGGGAGACCCAGTACTTC. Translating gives CASSKGTARETQYF.

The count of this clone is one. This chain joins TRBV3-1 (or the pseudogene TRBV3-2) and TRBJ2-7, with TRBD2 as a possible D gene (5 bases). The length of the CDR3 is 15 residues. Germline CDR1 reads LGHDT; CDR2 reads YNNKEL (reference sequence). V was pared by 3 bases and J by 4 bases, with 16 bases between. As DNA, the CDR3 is TGTGCCAGCAGCCATGGTTGGAGGCCCCCTTACGAGCAGTACGTC. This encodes CASSHGWRPPYEQYV.